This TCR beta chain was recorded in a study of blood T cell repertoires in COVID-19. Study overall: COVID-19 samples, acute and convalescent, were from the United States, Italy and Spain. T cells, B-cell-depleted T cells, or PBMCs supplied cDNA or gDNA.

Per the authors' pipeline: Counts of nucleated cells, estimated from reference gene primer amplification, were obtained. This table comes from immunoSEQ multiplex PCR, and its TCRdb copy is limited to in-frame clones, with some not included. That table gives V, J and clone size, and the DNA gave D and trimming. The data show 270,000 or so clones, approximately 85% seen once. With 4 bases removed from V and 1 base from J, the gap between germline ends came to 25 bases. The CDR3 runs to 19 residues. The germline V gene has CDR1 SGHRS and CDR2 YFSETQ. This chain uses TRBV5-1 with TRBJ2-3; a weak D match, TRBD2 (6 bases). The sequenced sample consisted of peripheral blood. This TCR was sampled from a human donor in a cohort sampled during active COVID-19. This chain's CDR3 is CASSRATSIGDSRTDTQYF. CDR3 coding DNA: TGCGCCAGCAGCCGTGCCACTAGCATTGGGGACTCACGCACAGATACGCAGTATTTT.